This T cell receptor beta chain was obtained from a study of early T cells in non-severe SARS-CoV-2 infection. Turning to the study itself: Sequenced bulk RNA came from whole blood that was unsorted, and chains were unpaired.

Individual cDNA molecules each received unique molecular identifiers attached to them. One entry per CDR3 protein results from TCRdb running MiXCR on the 5' RACE reads. In the table there are fewer than 40,000 distinct CDR3 sequences, roughly 5.9% of which are singletons. Germline V lookup: CDR1 MNHEY, CDR2 SMNVEV (reference sequence). Trimming cost V 6 bases and J 4 bases, with 13 bases left between them. The CDR3 has 14 amino acids. Notes on the study in general: Anti-spike CD8 responses were favored by VDJdb matching, which missed private and CD4 specificities.

This clonotype appeared many times. Antigen specificity is unknown. The receptor was derived from an adult who was a healthcare worker with PCR-confirmed SARS-CoV-2 infection or an uninfected control (not recorded which). The chain couples TRBV27 to TRBJ2-1; D gene unclear. The sequenced sample was whole blood. CDR3 sequence reads: CASSSKSRYNEQFF. The DNA for the CDR3 is TGTGCCAGCAGCTCAAAGTCCAGATACAATGAGCAGTTCTTC.